This record covers a single T cell receptor beta chain. Its antigen is not identified. Together with a sample-barcoded 5' primer, a J-beta primer mix was included in a second PCR lasting about 7 to 11 cycles. One entry per CDR3 protein, called by TCRdb with MiXCR from the 5' RACE reads. Of 1.5 million to 2 million distinct CDR3 sequences listed, 28% were seen once; the top ten hold 7.7%. This sample was included in a study of blood T cells in healthy people across ages. Germline loops: CDR1 LNHNV, CDR2 YYDKDF (reference sequence). This CDR3 comprises 16 residues. The J segment lost 5 bases and the V segment lost 5 bases, leaving 14 bases of the junction unmatched. Points from the study as a whole: Observed TCR beta diversity showed a strong correlation with the percentage of naive T cells as measured by flow cytometry.

The sample was blood. This TCR derives from a woman in her thirties in good health. The chain is built from TRBV15 and TRBJ2-5; 7 bases fit TRBD2. CDR3 in amino acids: CATSVSSWEGLETQYF. The CDR3 bases are TGTGCCACCAGCGTTTCTAGCTGGGAGGGCCTTGAGACCCAGTACTTC.